Given below is one T cell receptor (beta chain) in context. Its antigen is not known. The entry originates in a study of shared clonotypes between healthy human individuals. Across the whole study: CD8 memory received one plate per donor, CD8 naive two, CD4 memory three and CD4 naive three.

V was clipped by 9 bases and J by 3 bases, with 12 bases between them. This CDR3 region has 12 residues. Germline V CDR1 and CDR2: SNHLY, FYNNEI. Study results and caveats: At large depth, rarefaction still showed sorted-subset sequencing to be incomplete.

Naive CD8 populations comprised CD45RO-negative cells positively selected for CCR7, excluding terminally differentiated effector memory CD45RA+ cells. Each subset's genomic DNA was split evenly across several immunoSEQ plates. Sequencing was performed with immunoSEQ multiplex PCR; in TCRdb, only in-frame clones are kept and a portion is missing. This sample has about 610,000 clones; 95% to 97% occur once, and the top ten carry roughly 0.1%. V and J are TRBV2 and TRBJ2-7; D gene unclear. The sequencing input was naive CD8+ T cells sorted from blood. This clonotype originated in a woman between 25 and 40 years old in good health. CDR3 residues: CASTGIGYEQYF. In DNA form, the CDR3 reads TGTGCCAGTACCGGTATCGGCTACGAGCAGTACTTC.